Listed below are T cell receptor beta chains from one sample, sequenced in a study of monozygotic twins with inflammatory bowel disease. With the 5' RACE reads reprocessed, TCRdb shows one record per CDR3 protein and no DNA. In total, the table holds fewer than 350,000 distinct CDR3 sequences. Input material: blood. Receptors originate from a human donor with ulcerative colitis or Crohn's disease, or a healthy co-twin of an affected twin (not recorded which). The CDR3 runs from the conserved cysteine through the conserved F or W.

j_call v_call cdr3_aa
TRBJ2-7 TRBV20-1 CSALTWAYEQYF
TRBJ2-7 TRBV28 CASDIGGPWDEQYF
TRBJ2-3 TRBV7-9 CASSLFSGSSTDTQYF
TRBJ1-2 TRBV7-9 CASSLLRVGQGFNGYTF
TRBJ2-3 TRBV15 CATSRGQGSDTQYF
TRBJ1-1 TRBV30 CAWRWDTEAFF
TRBJ2-5 TRBV3-1 CASSQSVSSRETQYF
TRBJ2-1 TRBV28 CASSIEGYVQFF
TRBJ2-3 TRBV10-1 CASSENRDTQYF
TRBJ2-3 TRBV5-5 CASSLMGISTDTQYF
TRBJ2-1 TRBV7-2 CASSLAVGGPHEQFF
TRBJ1-4 TRBV5-1 CASSLGDRTNEKLFF
TRBJ2-1 TRBV6-1 CASKSTLSSYNEQFF
TRBJ2-7 TRBV9 CASSVDSSGYYEQYF